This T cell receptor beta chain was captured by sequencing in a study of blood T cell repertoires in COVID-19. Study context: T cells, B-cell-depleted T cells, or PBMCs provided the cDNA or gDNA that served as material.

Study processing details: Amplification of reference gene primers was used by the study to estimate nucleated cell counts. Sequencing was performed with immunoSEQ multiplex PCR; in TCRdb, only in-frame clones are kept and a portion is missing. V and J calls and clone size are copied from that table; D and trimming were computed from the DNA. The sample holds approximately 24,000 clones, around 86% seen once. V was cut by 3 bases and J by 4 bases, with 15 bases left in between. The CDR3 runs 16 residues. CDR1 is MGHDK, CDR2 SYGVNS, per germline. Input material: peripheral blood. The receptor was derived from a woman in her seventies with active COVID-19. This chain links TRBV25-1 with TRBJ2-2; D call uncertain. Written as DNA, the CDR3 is TGTGCCAGCAGTGAGGGCAGATCACCTGGCACCGGGGAGCTGTTTTTT. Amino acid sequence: CASSEGRSPGTGELFF.